This T cell receptor beta chain was obtained from a study of blood T cell repertoires in COVID-19. Study overall: Acute and convalescent COVID-19 samples came from the United States, Italy and Spain.

The CDR3 is 13 residues long. Germline values: CDR1 MNHNY, CDR2 SVGAGI (reference sequence). Trimming took 9 bases from V and 3 from J; bases not matched to a gene: 5. Data came from immunoSEQ multiplex PCR; TCRdb stores just in-frame clones and leaves some out. The top ten hold approximately 4.3% of the sample, which has about 63,000 clones, 88% seen once. The gene calls are TRBV6-6 and TRBJ1-5; 7 nucleotides agree with TRBD1. The TCR originated in a human donor in a cohort sampled during active COVID-19. The sample comprised peripheral blood. As DNA, the CDR3 is TGTGCCAGTTCGGGACAGATCAATCAGCCCCAGCATTTT. Translated: CASSGQINQPQHF.